The clone carrying this T cell receptor (beta chain) was recorded once. Its antigen is undetermined. With 2 bases removed from V and 8 bases from J, the gap between germline ends came to 9 bases. From germline, CDR1 is SNHLY and CDR2 FYNNEI. The CDR3 runs to 13 residues. The method was immunoSEQ multiplex PCR; TCRdb's version includes in-frame clones alone and lacks a portion of them. The table has some 30,000 clones, approximately 80% seen once. These data belong to a study of T cells in narcolepsy. Regarding the study as a whole: Same-patient CSF and blood CD4+ T cell clonotypes included HCRT-specific and TRIB2-specific autoreactive ones.

The sequence derives from a human donor with narcolepsy. This chain joins TRBV2 and TRBJ1-4; D call uncertain. Input material: CD45RA- memory CD4+ T cells from PBMCs. The CDR3 DNA reads as TGTGCCAGCAGTGAATCGGGGAGCGAAAAACTGTTTTTT. It specifies CASSESGSEKLFF.